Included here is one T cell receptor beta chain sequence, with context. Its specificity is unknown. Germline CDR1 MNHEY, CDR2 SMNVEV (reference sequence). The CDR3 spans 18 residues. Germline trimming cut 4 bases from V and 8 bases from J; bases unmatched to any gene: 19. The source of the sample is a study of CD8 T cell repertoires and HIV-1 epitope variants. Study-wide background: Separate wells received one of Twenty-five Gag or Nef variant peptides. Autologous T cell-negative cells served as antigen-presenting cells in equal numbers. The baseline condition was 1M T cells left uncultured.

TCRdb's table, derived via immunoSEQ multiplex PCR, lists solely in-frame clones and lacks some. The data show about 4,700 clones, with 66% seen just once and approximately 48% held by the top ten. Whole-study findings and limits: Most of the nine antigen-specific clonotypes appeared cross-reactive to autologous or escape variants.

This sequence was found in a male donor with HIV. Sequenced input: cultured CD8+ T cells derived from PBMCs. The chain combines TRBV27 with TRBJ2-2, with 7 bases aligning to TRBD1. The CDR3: CASSSTTTSTGAVGELFF. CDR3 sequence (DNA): TGTGCCAGCAGTTCAACAACAACGAGTACAGGGGCGGTGGGGGAGCTGTTTTTT.